These T cell receptor beta chains were read from a single sample in a study of blood T cell repertoires in COVID-19. Profiling relied on immunoSEQ multiplex PCR, and the TCRdb table lists in-frame clones only, not all of them. The profile shows fewer than 100,000 clones, about four fifths of them singletons. The specimen was peripheral blood. The receptors here all came from a man aged 50-59 years with acute or convalescent COVID-19. Both conserved end residues are part of each CDR3. The D gene is left open where the match is weak. Only part of the rows carry a size: once, few, many, or a class if the clone is expanded.

D gene	clone size	V gene	J gene	CDR3 length	CDR3 protein	CDR3 DNA
TRBD1	few	TRBV7-2	TRBJ2-3	17	CASSLVWTGGMIDTQYF	TGTGCCAGCAGCTTAGTCTGGACAGGGGGCATGATAGATACGCAGTATTTT
NA	NA	TRBV7-9	TRBJ2-3	16	CASSPGWTASTDTQYF	TGTGCCAGCAGCCCTGGATGGACAGCTAGCACAGATACGCAGTATTTT
NA	NA	TRBV6-5	TRBJ1-5	14	CASSKGAHNQPQHF	TGTGCCAGCAGCAAAGGGGCCCACAATCAGCCCCAGCATTTT
NA	NA	TRBV27	TRBJ1-3	15	CASSSRAFSGNTIYF	TGTGCCAGCAGTTCGCGGGCCTTCTCTGGAAACACCATATATTTT
TRBD1	NA	TRBV5-1	TRBJ2-7	16	CASRPTGERAVGEQYF	TGCGCCAGCAGGCCGACAGGGGAGCGAGCGGTGGGGGAGCAGTACTTC
NA	NA	TRBV28	TRBJ1-1	14	CASSGRTWFTEAFF	TGTGCCAGCAGTGGCCGGACTTGGTTCACTGAAGCTTTCTTT
TRBD2	NA	TRBV6-1	TRBJ2-2	15	CASSERSRELGELFF	TGTGCCAGCAGTGAAAGGTCGCGGGAGCTCGGGGAGCTGTTTTTT
NA	NA	TRBV12-3/TRBV12-4	TRBJ1-1	12	CASSFPGIEAFF	TGTGCCAGCAGCTTTCCGGGGATTGAAGCTTTCTTT
TRBD1	NA	TRBV4-2	TRBJ2-6	23	CASSQDLGNYIGTGGSGANVLTF	TGTGCCAGCAGCCAAGACTTGGGGAATTATATTGGGACAGGGGGCTCTGGGGCCAACGTCCTGACTTTC
TRBD1	few	TRBV15	TRBJ1-5	15	CATTSRDRDNQPQHF	TGTGCCACCACATCGCGGGACAGGGATAATCAGCCCCAGCATTTT
TRBD2	NA	TRBV11-2	TRBJ2-1	15	CASLAVAGVGNEQFF	TGTGCCAGCTTGGCGGTAGCGGGAGTAGGGAATGAGCAGTTCTTC
TRBD1	NA	TRBV18	TRBJ1-5	19	CASSPPAGTGTERGQPQHF	TGTGCCAGCTCACCACCCGCGGGGACTGGGACAGAACGTGGTCAGCCCCAGCATTTT
NA	NA	TRBV4-3	TRBJ2-7	13	CASSLRGGDEQYF	TGCGCCAGCAGCCTACGGGGAGGCGACGAGCAGTACTTT
NA	NA	TRBV7-2	TRBJ1-3	15	CASSQGANSGNTIYF	TGTGCCAGCAGCCAGGGCGCGAACTCTGGAAACACCATATATTTT
NA	NA	TRBV7-2	TRBJ1-2	13	CASSLGGSLGYTF	TGTGCCAGCAGCTTAGGAGGGTCCCTCGGCTACACCTTC